This T cell receptor beta chain derives from a study of blood T cell repertoires in COVID-19. Per the authors' pipeline: Amplification of reference gene primers provided the estimated nucleated cell counts. Sequenced by immunoSEQ multiplex PCR; TCRdb stores in-frame clones only, minus some. V and J calls and clone size are given by that table; D and trimming were obtained from the DNA. The table has 120,000 to 150,000 clones, under 80% seen once. This TCR was sampled from a man aged 80 or over with acute or convalescent COVID-19. The sample consisted of peripheral blood.

CDR3 in amino acids: CASSHQQPYTEAFF. The CDR3 bases are TGTGCCAGCAGCCATCAACAGCCTTACACTGAAGCTTTCTTT. The chain carries TRBV3-1 (or the pseudogene TRBV3-2) and TRBJ1-1; D gene unclear. Germline loops: CDR1 LGHDT, CDR2 YNNKEL (reference sequence). The CDR3 is made up of 14 amino acids. Trimming pared 3 bases from V and 3 bases from J, leaving 11 bases between.